The rows below give T cell receptor beta chains drawn from one sample of a study of response to subunit inactivated influenza vaccine. One entry per CDR3 protein, called by TCRdb with MiXCR from the RT-PCR reads. The sample lists some 800,000 distinct CDR3 sequences; about 20% were seen once. Here the sequenced sample was PBMCs from blood, taken roughly 5 days after vaccination. These receptors were obtained from a man in his fifties or sixties who received an inactivated influenza vaccine. Each CDR3 is given with its conserved first and last residue. D genes are given only for firm matches. Only part of the rows carry a size: once, few, many, or a class if the clone is expanded.

V gene: TRBV29-1
clone size: many
D gene: TRBD1
J gene: TRBJ2-5
CDR3 length: 14
CDR3 protein: CSVGGWTGVETQYF
CDR3 DNA: TGCAGCGTTGGAGGGTGGACAGGGGTAGAGACCCAGTACTTC

V gene: TRBV4-3
clone size: few
D gene: -
J gene: TRBJ2-5
CDR3 length: 11
CDR3 protein: CASSPPETQYF
CDR3 DNA: TGCGCCAGCAGCCCCCCAGAGACCCAGTACTTC

V gene: TRBV20-1
clone size: few
D gene: TRBD2
J gene: TRBJ2-7
CDR3 length: 14
CDR3 protein: CSARAPGLASEQYF
CDR3 DNA: TGCAGTGCGAGAGCACCGGGACTAGCGAGCGAGCAGTACTTC

V gene: TRBV12-3/TRBV12-4
clone size: few
D gene: -
J gene: TRBJ2-3
CDR3 length: 15
CDR3 protein: CASKLTLSSTDTQYF
CDR3 DNA: TGTGCCAGCAAATTAACACTCTCTAGCACAGATACGCAGTATTTT

V gene: TRBV5-1
clone size: many
D gene: -
J gene: TRBJ2-6
CDR3 length: 16
CDR3 protein: CASSLVGAVGANVLTF
CDR3 DNA: TGCGCCAGCAGCTTGGTCGGGGCAGTTGGGGCCAACGTCCTGACTTTC

V gene: TRBV11-2
clone size: few
D gene: -
J gene: TRBJ2-7
CDR3 length: 17
CDR3 protein: CASSLVLGPGIPYEQYF
CDR3 DNA: TGTGCCAGCAGCTTAGTTCTTGGGCCAGGGATACCCTACGAGCAGTACTTC

V gene: TRBV5-1
clone size: few
D gene: TRBD2
J gene: TRBJ2-5
CDR3 length: 15
CDR3 protein: CASSAGSGGLETQYF
CDR3 DNA: TGCGCCAGCAGCGCGGGGTCGGGGGGTCTTGAGACCCAGTACTTC

V gene: TRBV20-1
clone size: many
D gene: -
J gene: TRBJ2-3
CDR3 length: 13
CDR3 protein: CSARTASTDTQYF
CDR3 DNA: TGCAGCGCCCGGACAGCTAGCACAGATACGCAGTATTTT

V gene: TRBV6-5
clone size: -
D gene: -
J gene: TRBJ2-7
CDR3 length: 11
CDR3 protein: CASSTLREQYF
CDR3 DNA: TGTGCCAGCAGTACCCTACGCGAGCAGTACTTC

V gene: TRBV6-6
clone size: few
D gene: -
J gene: TRBJ2-2
CDR3 length: 11
CDR3 protein: CASSYGVELFF
CDR3 DNA: TGTGCCAGCAGTTACGGCGTGGAGCTGTTTTTT

V gene: TRBV12-3/TRBV12-4
clone size: -
D gene: -
J gene: TRBJ2-7
CDR3 length: 12
CDR3 protein: CASSFLQGGQYF
CDR3 DNA: TGTGCCAGCAGTTTCCTGCAGGGAGGGCAGTACTTC

V gene: TRBV20-1
clone size: few
D gene: -
J gene: TRBJ2-7
CDR3 length: 17
CDR3 protein: CSARDLIQGTGAYEQYF
CDR3 DNA: TGCAGTGCTAGAGATCTCATTCAAGGGACTGGGGCATACGAGCAGTACTTC

V gene: TRBV7-9
clone size: many
D gene: -
J gene: TRBJ2-1
CDR3 length: 15
CDR3 protein: CASSTLRGSWGEQFF
CDR3 DNA: TGTGCCAGCAGCACCCTGCGGGGTAGTTGGGGTGAGCAGTTCTTC

V gene: TRBV18
clone size: -
D gene: TRBD1
J gene: TRBJ2-1
CDR3 length: 15
CDR3 protein: CASSPPAPNRGEQFF
CDR3 DNA: TGTGCCAGCTCACCACCGGCACCCAACAGGGGTGAGCAGTTCTTC

V gene: TRBV7-6
clone size: few
D gene: TRBD2
J gene: TRBJ2-1
CDR3 length: 16
CDR3 protein: CASSLASSGSRNEQFF
CDR3 DNA: TGTGCCAGCAGCTTAGCGTCTAGCGGGAGCCGGAATGAGCAGTTCTTC

V gene: TRBV6-1
clone size: -
D gene: TRBD2
J gene: TRBJ2-5
CDR3 length: 17
CDR3 protein: CASSDHMPGLAEKTQYF
CDR3 DNA: TGTGCCAGCAGTGACCACATGCCGGGACTAGCGGAGAAGACCCAGTACTTC

V gene: TRBV11-1
clone size: -
D gene: -
J gene: TRBJ2-1
CDR3 length: 18
CDR3 protein: CASSFPPTPRASYNEQFF
CDR3 DNA: TGTGCCAGCAGCTTTCCACCGACCCCTCGGGCCTCCTACAATGAGCAGTTCTTC

V gene: TRBV15
clone size: -
D gene: TRBD2
J gene: TRBJ2-7
CDR3 length: 16
CDR3 protein: CATSAAAGLALDEQYF
CDR3 DNA: TGTGCCACCAGCGCCGCTGCGGGACTAGCGTTGGACGAGCAGTACTTC

V gene: TRBV20-1
clone size: -
D gene: TRBD1
J gene: TRBJ2-1
CDR3 length: 15
CDR3 protein: CSAPNPGTADNEQFF
CDR3 DNA: TGCAGTGCTCCCAACCCCGGGACAGCCGACAATGAGCAGTTCTTC

V gene: TRBV4-3
clone size: many
D gene: -
J gene: TRBJ2-4
CDR3 length: 16
CDR3 protein: CASSQDWGLAKNIQYF
CDR3 DNA: TGCGCCAGCAGCCAAGATTGGGGGCTAGCCAAAAACATTCAGTACTTC

V gene: TRBV19
clone size: -
D gene: -
J gene: TRBJ1-1
CDR3 length: 14
CDR3 protein: CASSIPGMNTEAFF
CDR3 DNA: TGTGCCAGTAGTATACCAGGTATGAACACTGAAGCTTTCTTT

V gene: TRBV3-1
clone size: -
D gene: -
J gene: TRBJ1-1
CDR3 length: 15
CDR3 protein: CASSQVAIRGTEAFF
CDR3 DNA: TGTGCCAGCAGCCAAGTAGCCATCCGGGGCACTGAAGCTTTCTTT

V gene: TRBV4-3
clone size: -
D gene: -
J gene: TRBJ2-7
CDR3 length: 15
CDR3 protein: CASSQETATAYEQYF
CDR3 DNA: TGCGCCAGCAGCCAAGAGACAGCCACAGCCTACGAGCAGTACTTC

V gene: TRBV11-1
clone size: -
D gene: TRBD2
J gene: TRBJ2-1
CDR3 length: 17
CDR3 protein: CASSPPWISGTYNEQFF
CDR3 DNA: TGTGCCAGCAGCCCTCCCTGGATCAGCGGGACCTACAATGAGCAGTTCTTC

V gene: TRBV6-1
clone size: -
D gene: -
J gene: TRBJ1-5
CDR3 length: 14
CDR3 protein: CASSKGGWDQPQHF
CDR3 DNA: TGTGCCAGCAGTAAGGGAGGGTGGGATCAGCCCCAGCATTTT

V gene: TRBV6-1
clone size: -
D gene: -
J gene: TRBJ2-1
CDR3 length: 13
CDR3 protein: CATGRDRYNEQFF
CDR3 DNA: TGTGCCACCGGACGGGACCGATACAATGAGCAGTTCTTC

V gene: TRBV7-2
clone size: few
D gene: -
J gene: TRBJ2-7
CDR3 length: 15
CDR3 protein: CASSSEGLGVSEQYF
CDR3 DNA: TGTGCCAGCAGCTCAGAAGGGTTAGGGGTGAGCGAGCAGTACTTC

V gene: TRBV20-1
clone size: few
D gene: TRBD2
J gene: TRBJ2-1
CDR3 length: 17
CDR3 protein: CSARVSGRAVTYNEQFF
CDR3 DNA: TGCAGTGCTAGAGTTAGCGGGAGGGCCGTCACCTACAATGAGCAGTTCTTC

V gene: TRBV12-3/TRBV12-4
clone size: -
D gene: -
J gene: TRBJ2-2
CDR3 length: 18
CDR3 protein: CASTPGGSGGKGTGELFF
CDR3 DNA: TGTGCCAGCACTCCTGGGGGTTCGGGCGGGAAGGGCACCGGGGAGCTGTTTTTT

V gene: TRBV5-1
clone size: -
D gene: -
J gene: TRBJ2-7
CDR3 length: 15
CDR3 protein: CASSPQGPRYLEQYF
CDR3 DNA: TGCGCCAGCTCTCCTCAGGGGCCCCGTTATTTAGAGCAGTACTTC

V gene: TRBV7-3
clone size: few
D gene: -
J gene: TRBJ2-3
CDR3 length: 17
CDR3 protein: CASSLPRPTQITDTQYF
CDR3 DNA: TGTGCCAGCAGCTTACCTCGGCCGACTCAAATCACAGATACGCAGTATTTT

V gene: TRBV12-3/TRBV12-4
clone size: few
D gene: TRBD2
J gene: TRBJ2-1
CDR3 length: 18
CDR3 protein: CASSDFQIAGFPYNEQFF
CDR3 DNA: TGTGCCAGCAGCGACTTTCAGATAGCGGGATTCCCCTACAATGAGCAGTTCTTC

V gene: TRBV4-3
clone size: -
D gene: -
J gene: TRBJ1-2
CDR3 length: 17
CDR3 protein: CASSQDRRRVGFYGYTF
CDR3 DNA: TGCGCCAGCAGCCAAGATCGTAGACGGGTCGGCTTCTATGGCTACACCTTC

V gene: TRBV25-1
clone size: -
D gene: -
J gene: TRBJ2-3
CDR3 length: 13
CDR3 protein: CASSELGGHTQYF
CDR3 DNA: TGTGCCAGCAGTGAATTGGGGGGCCATACGCAGTATTTT

V gene: TRBV6-2/TRBV6-3
clone size: -
D gene: TRBD2
J gene: TRBJ2-1
CDR3 length: 18
CDR3 protein: CASKLLASGRGAYNEQFF
CDR3 DNA: TGTGCCAGCAAGCTTTTGGCTAGCGGGAGGGGGGCCTACAATGAGCAGTTCTTC

V gene: TRBV4-3
clone size: few
D gene: TRBD1
J gene: TRBJ2-1
CDR3 length: 14
CDR3 protein: CASSPRTGAHEQFF
CDR3 DNA: TGCGCCAGCAGCCCGAGGACAGGGGCCCATGAGCAGTTCTTC

V gene: TRBV3-1
clone size: few
D gene: TRBD2
J gene: TRBJ2-7
CDR3 length: 13
CDR3 protein: CASSRRGSYEQYF
CDR3 DNA: TGTGCCAGCAGCCGGCGGGGGTCCTACGAGCAGTACTTC

V gene: TRBV7-3
clone size: many
D gene: -
J gene: TRBJ2-2
CDR3 length: 14
CDR3 protein: CASSPGTLSGELFF
CDR3 DNA: TGTGCCAGCAGCCCCGGGACTCTTTCGGGGGAGCTGTTTTTT

V gene: TRBV11-1
clone size: -
D gene: -
J gene: TRBJ1-4
CDR3 length: 14
CDR3 protein: CASSRIGHPSKLFF
CDR3 DNA: TGTGCCAGCAGCCGTATTGGACACCCTTCGAAACTGTTTTTT

V gene: TRBV6-1
clone size: -
D gene: -
J gene: TRBJ1-6
CDR3 length: 17
CDR3 protein: CASSEVPDPTRSSPLHF
CDR3 DNA: TGTGCCAGCAGTGAAGTCCCCGACCCCACTCGTAGTTCACCCCTCCACTTT

V gene: TRBV6-2/TRBV6-3
clone size: few
D gene: -
J gene: TRBJ2-4
CDR3 length: 13
CDR3 protein: CASSYSSELDQYF
CDR3 DNA: TGTGCCAGCAGTTACTCGTCCGAATTGGATCAGTACTTC

V gene: TRBV12-3/TRBV12-4
clone size: -
D gene: -
J gene: TRBJ1-3
CDR3 length: 14
CDR3 protein: CASSLGVLGNTIYF
CDR3 DNA: TGTGCCAGCAGTTTGGGGGTTTTGGGAAACACCATATATTTT

V gene: TRBV12-3/TRBV12-4
clone size: once
D gene: -
J gene: TRBJ2-5
CDR3 length: 16
CDR3 protein: CASSTLGKGLQETQYF
CDR3 DNA: TGTGCCAGCAGTACCCTCGGGAAGGGCCTACAAGAGACCCAGTACTTC

V gene: TRBV10-3
clone size: few
D gene: -
J gene: TRBJ1-2
CDR3 length: 13
CDR3 protein: CAISVSESYGYTF
CDR3 DNA: TGTGCCATCAGTGTGTCAGAGAGCTATGGCTACACCTTC

V gene: TRBV25-1
clone size: -
D gene: TRBD1
J gene: TRBJ1-1
CDR3 length: 19
CDR3 protein: CASSGLPGQGAWVVTEAFF
CDR3 DNA: TGTGCCAGCAGTGGCCTTCCGGGACAGGGGGCATGGGTCGTCACTGAAGCTTTCTTT

V gene: TRBV6-2/TRBV6-3
clone size: few
D gene: TRBD2
J gene: TRBJ2-7
CDR3 length: 21
CDR3 protein: CASSSMPGWGGPSGLSYEQYF
CDR3 DNA: TGTGCCAGCAGCTCCATGCCTGGCTGGGGGGGCCCTAGCGGGTTGAGCTACGAGCAGTACTTC

V gene: TRBV5-1
clone size: -
D gene: -
J gene: TRBJ2-5
CDR3 length: 14
CDR3 protein: CASSTGTVGETQYF
CDR3 DNA: TGCGCCAGCAGCACCGGGACGGTGGGAGAGACCCAGTACTTC

V gene: TRBV15
clone size: few
D gene: -
J gene: TRBJ2-1
CDR3 length: 13
CDR3 protein: CATSRDNLGEQFF
CDR3 DNA: TGTGCCACCAGCAGAGATAACTTGGGTGAGCAGTTCTTC

V gene: TRBV29-1
clone size: -
D gene: -
J gene: TRBJ1-2
CDR3 length: 13
CDR3 protein: CSVLQEANYGYTF
CDR3 DNA: TGCAGCGTGCTACAGGAGGCTAACTATGGCTACACCTTC

V gene: TRBV5-8
clone size: few
D gene: -
J gene: TRBJ2-1
CDR3 length: 15
CDR3 protein: CASSPRANFRNEQFF
CDR3 DNA: TGTGCCAGCAGCCCAAGGGCTAATTTTAGGAATGAGCAGTTCTTC

V gene: TRBV6-5
clone size: few
D gene: -
J gene: TRBJ2-4
CDR3 length: 19
CDR3 protein: CASSYQPPGRETAKNIQYF
CDR3 DNA: TGTGCCAGCAGTTATCAGCCGCCAGGACGCGAAACAGCCAAAAACATTCAGTACTTC

V gene: TRBV12-3/TRBV12-4
clone size: many
D gene: -
J gene: TRBJ2-7
CDR3 length: 13
CDR3 protein: CASSLARAYEQYF
CDR3 DNA: TGTGCCAGCAGCTTAGCCAGGGCCTACGAGCAGTACTTC

V gene: TRBV7-2
clone size: -
D gene: TRBD2
J gene: TRBJ2-2
CDR3 length: 17
CDR3 protein: CASTRLAGTTNTGELFF
CDR3 DNA: TGTGCCAGCACCCGACTAGCGGGTACTACGAACACCGGGGAGCTGTTTTTT

V gene: TRBV27
clone size: few
D gene: -
J gene: TRBJ2-1
CDR3 length: 15
CDR3 protein: CASSLRQRSGNEQFF
CDR3 DNA: TGTGCCAGCAGTTTAAGACAGCGAAGCGGCAATGAGCAGTTCTTC

V gene: TRBV7-9
clone size: -
D gene: TRBD1
J gene: TRBJ1-6
CDR3 length: 14
CDR3 protein: CASSKGQGDSPLHF
CDR3 DNA: TGTGCCAGCAGCAAGGGACAGGGAGATTCACCCCTCCACTTT

V gene: TRBV6-1
clone size: -
D gene: -
J gene: TRBJ2-7
CDR3 length: 15
CDR3 protein: CASSETGQISYEQYF
CDR3 DNA: TGTGCCAGCAGTGAAACGGGACAAATCTCCTACGAGCAGTACTTC

V gene: TRBV24-1
clone size: -
D gene: TRBD1
J gene: TRBJ2-5
CDR3 length: 14
CDR3 protein: CATSPQDREETQYF
CDR3 DNA: TGTGCCACCAGCCCACAGGACAGGGAAGAGACCCAGTACTTC

V gene: TRBV6-1
clone size: many
D gene: TRBD2
J gene: TRBJ2-5
CDR3 length: 17
CDR3 protein: CASSQASFVGGTETQYF
CDR3 DNA: TGTGCCAGCAGTCAGGCCAGTTTCGTGGGGGGGACGGAGACCCAGTACTTC

V gene: TRBV20-1
clone size: few
D gene: -
J gene: TRBJ1-6
CDR3 length: 14
CDR3 protein: CSARKGDYNSPLHF
CDR3 DNA: TGCAGTGCTAGAAAGGGGGACTATAATTCACCCCTCCACTTT